This TCR beta chain stems from a study of shared clonotypes between healthy human individuals. Repertoires were generated with immunoSEQ multiplex PCR, while TCRdb's copy carries only in-frame clones and drops some. Of around 2,000,000 clones listed, under 95% were seen once; the top ten hold more than 1.5%. V lost 5 bases and J lost 6; bases outside the gene matches: 4. CDR3 length equals 12 residues. The germline V gene has CDR1 SEHNR and CDR2 FQNEAQ (reference sequence). Naive CD8 populations comprised CD45RO-negative cells positively selected for CCR7, excluding terminally differentiated effector memory CD45RA+ cells. Study donors comprised healthy, HIV-negative adults devoid of recent acute infection or vaccination.

The specimen was naive CD8+ T cells from PBMCs. This receptor was identified in a man between 18 and 35 years old in good health. Some clones in this sample may be carry-over from other donors' samples. This chain links TRBV7-9 with TRBJ2-7; TRBD1 matches 7 bases. CDR3 sequence: CASSVQGSEQYF. The CDR3 region has the DNA TGTGCCAGCAGCGTACAGGGGAGCGAGCAGTACTTC.